A single sample is the source of the 21 T cell receptor beta chains below, sequenced in a study of cytotoxic CD8 clonotypes in ibrutinib-treated CLL. Generated by immunoSEQ multiplex PCR, the TCRdb table keeps only in-frame clones and is missing some. The sample contains about 130,000 clones, 84% of which appear only once. This material consisted of PBMCs, taken after 24 months of ibrutinib treatment. The receptors here all came from a human donor with chronic lymphocytic leukemia.

The J gene is TRBJ2-2, the V gene TRBV7-2, with TRBD1 matching 10 bases. This CDR3 has 15 amino acids. Per germline, CDR1 SGHTA and CDR2 FQGNSA. V dropped 3 bases and J dropped 6; count of bases not matched to a gene: 4. DNA of the CDR3: TGTGCCAGCAGCTTCGGGACAGGGGTGGCCGGGGAGCTGTTTTTT. Amino acids: CASSFGTGVAGELFF. The variable domain in full, with the rest retrieved from reference TRBV7-2 and TRBJ2-2, is GAGVSQSPSNKVTEKGKDVELRCDPISGHTALYWYRQSLGQGLEFLIYFQGNSAPDKSGLPSDRFSAERTGGSVSTLTIQRTQQEDSAVYLCASSFGTGVAGELFFGEGSRLTVL.

The chain uses TRBV5-6 and TRBJ2-3; 10 nucleotides match TRBD1. The CDR3 length is 16 residues. V was clipped by 1 base and J by 3 bases; unmatched bases: 5. In germline, CDR1 is SGHDT, CDR2 YYEEEE. As DNA, the CDR3 is TGTGCCAGCAGCTTGAGGCGGACAGGGGGGACAGATACGCAGTATTTT. Amino acids: CASSLRRTGGTDTQYF.

This clone was counted a single time. The chain has TRBV19 and TRBJ2-3; 11 bases map to TRBD2. The CDR3 covers 16 residues. Germline CDR1 and CDR2: LNHDA and SQIVND (reference sequence). V was pared by 5 bases and J by 1 base, with 5 bases of the junction left unmatched. In nucleotides, the CDR3 is TGTGCCAGTAGTGACAAACTAGCGGGGGGCACAGATACGCAGTATTTT. It translates to CASSDKLAGGTDTQYF.

V and J are TRBV6-5 and TRBJ1-5; 9 bases fit TRBD1. V was clipped by 7 bases and J by 5 bases; unmatched bases: 3. Germline V gene lookup returns CDR1 MNHEY and CDR2 SVGAGI. The CDR3 has 13 residues. As DNA, the CDR3 is TGTGCCAGCACCCGGGACAGGGATCAGCCCCAGCATTTT. Translating gives CASTRDRDQPQHF.

This chain links TRBV4-3 with TRBJ2-2; no reliable D call. V was shortened by 0 bases and J by 6 bases, with 8 bases between the two germline ends. CDR1 is LGHNA and CDR2 is YSLEER in the germline V gene. CDR3 length equals 14 residues. The CDR3 loop is CASSQDGGAGELFF. For the CDR3, the DNA is TGCGCCAGCAGCCAAGATGGCGGAGCCGGGGAGCTGTTTTTT.

The chain uses TRBV19 and TRBJ1-1; D call uncertain. The CDR3 consists of 14 residues. CDR1 is LNHDA, CDR2 SQIVND, per germline (reference sequence). V was trimmed by 0 bases and J by 10 bases, leaving 15 bases between them. The CDR3 sequence is CASSIDSFGGGAFF. In nucleotides, the CDR3 is TGTGCCAGTAGTATAGATAGTTTCGGCGGTGGAGCTTTCTTT.

This clone was seen a few times. The V gene is TRBV19, the J gene TRBJ2-2, with D perhaps TRBD2 (6 bases). CDR3 size: 17 residues. Germline CDR1 reads LNHDA; CDR2 reads SQIVND (reference sequence). With 5 bases removed from V and 7 bases from J, the gap between germline ends came to 23 bases. CDR3 region: CASSRRARDSHGGELFF. The CDR3 DNA follows: TGTGCCAGTAGTCGCCGGGCCAGGGACTCCCACGGCGGGGAGCTGTTTTTT.

V is TRBV5-6 and J is TRBJ1-6; D gene uncertain. The CDR3 runs 14 residues. CDR1 is SGHDT, CDR2 YYEEEE, per germline. Trimming shortened V by 3 bases and J by 6 bases, and 10 bases separated the two germline ends. The CDR3 reads CASSSVGGNSPLHF. For the CDR3, the DNA is TGTGCCAGCAGCTCGGTGGGAGGTAATTCACCCCTCCACTTT.

The chain combines TRBV25-1 with TRBJ1-1; 7 bases align to TRBD1. This CDR3 spans 15 amino acids. With 6 bases clipped from V and 3 bases from J, the junction kept 10 bases outside the gene matches. Germline V gene lookup returns CDR1 MGHDK and CDR2 SYGVNS. As DNA, the CDR3 is TGTGCCAGCAGCCCCCCGACAGGGACGTACACTGAAGCTTTCTTT. Translation gives CASSPPTGTYTEAFF.

The chain is built from TRBV19 and TRBJ1-1; D is perhaps TRBD1 (5 bases). Germline V CDR1 and CDR2: LNHDA, SQIVND (reference sequence). This CDR3 is built from 14 residues. Trimming cost V 5 bases and J 5 bases, with 15 bases left between them. CDR3 nucleotides: TGTGCCAGTAGTCTTTCAGGGATTGGAACTGAAGCTTTCTTT. It encodes CASSLSGIGTEAFF. Looking up the rest from reference TRBV19 and TRBJ1-1 gives the full variable domain: DGGITQSPKYLFRKEGQNVTLSCEQNLNHDAMYWYRQDPGQGLRLIYYSQIVNDFQKGDIAEGYSVSREKKESFPLTVTSAQKNPTAFYLCASSLSGIGTEAFFGQGTRLTVV.

The rearrangement links TRBV11-2 to TRBJ1-1; D is uncertain. CDR1 is SGHAT, CDR2 FQNNGV, per germline. The V and J ends lost 5 bases and 1 base respectively, with 17 bases between them. The CDR3 sequence is 16 residues long. The CDR3 sequence: CASSPNHGRWNTEAFF. In DNA, the CDR3 is TGTGCCAGCAGCCCTAACCACGGGCGGTGGAACACTGAAGCTTTCTTT.

The V gene is TRBV6-5, the J gene TRBJ1-3; 7 bases are a match to TRBD1. Trimming cost V 4 bases and J 0 bases; bases outside gene matches: 3. The CDR3 extends over 15 amino acids. CDR1 is MNHEY and CDR2 is SVGAGI in the germline V gene. CDR3 coding DNA: TGTGCCAGCAGTTTAACAGGGGACTCTGGAAACACCATATATTTT. Translation: CASSLTGDSGNTIYF.

V is TRBV19 and J is TRBJ2-5; D not certain. CDR3 length equals 13 residues. Germline CDR1 is LNHDA and CDR2 is SQIVND (reference sequence). V was trimmed by 8 bases and J by 5 bases, leaving 15 bases between them. The CDR3 here is CASSEGRTETQYF. CDR3 DNA: TGTGCCAGTTCCGAAGGACGTACCGAGACCCAGTACTTC.

The chain is built from TRBV29-1 and TRBJ1-1; TRBD1 matches 9 bases. Germline V gives CDR1 SQVTM, CDR2 ANQGSEA. The CDR3 length is 14 residues. Losses at the gene ends were 7 bases for V and 6 bases for J; bases not matched to a gene: 12. The CDR3 sequence: CSATGGARFAEAFF. The CDR3 nucleotides read TGCAGCGCCACAGGGGGCGCGAGGTTCGCTGAAGCTTTCTTT.

The J gene is TRBJ2-3, the V gene TRBV28; D ambiguous. There are 15 residues in the CDR3. The germline V gene has CDR1 MDHEN and CDR2 SYDVKM. The V gene lost 4 bases and the J gene lost 0 bases, with 11 bases spanning the gap. For the CDR3, the DNA is TGTGCCAGCAGTTCGACGGCCTCTAGCACAGATACGCAGTATTTT. It is translated as CASSSTASSTDTQYF.

The gene calls are TRBV5-1 and TRBJ2-5; D is perhaps TRBD1 (6 bases). The V end was cut by 3 bases, the J end by 5 bases, with 17 bases between. The germline gives CDR1 SGHRS, CDR2 YFSETQ. This CDR3 is built from 15 residues. CDR3 in DNA: TGCGCCAGCAGCTACTCGGGACAACCATGGGAGACCCAGTACTTC. Protein sequence: CASSYSGQPWETQYF.

This clone turned up a few times. V and J are TRBV10-1 and TRBJ1-4; perhaps TRBD1 as D (5 bases). Trimming took off 6 bases at V and 5 bases at J, with 7 bases between the two ends. The germline V gene encodes CDR1 WNHNN and CDR2 SYGVQD (reference sequence). The CDR3 length is 12 residues. DNA of the CDR3: TGCGCCAGCAGCCCAGGGAATGAAAAACTGTTTTTT. It translates to CASSPGNEKLFF.

This chain uses TRBV7-6 with TRBJ2-7; D is undetermined. The CDR3 loop spans 16 amino acids. Germline CDR1 SGHVS, CDR2 FNYEAQ. Trimming pared 1 base from V and 0 bases from J, leaving 13 bases between. The CDR3 DNA reads TGTGCCAGCAGCTTAGTTGTCACTCGTAGCTCCTACGAGCAGTACTTC. Its translation: CASSLVVTRSSYEQYF.

This clone was picked up one time. The genes are TRBV2 and TRBJ1-3; 8 bases align to TRBD1. CDR1 is SNHLY, CDR2 FYNNEI, per germline. The CDR3 is 14 residues long. With 2 bases clipped from V and 7 bases from J, the junction kept 4 bases outside the gene matches. In DNA, the CDR3 is TGTGCCAGCAGTGAACAGGGGGCAAGGAACACCATATATTTT. Translation: CASSEQGARNTIYF.

This clone showed up just once. The chain uses TRBV28 and TRBJ1-1, with 7 bases identical to TRBD1. Germline V CDR1 and CDR2: MDHEN, SYDVKM. V lost 5 bases and J lost 1; bases outside the gene matches: 7. CDR3 size: 15 residues. CDR3 sequence (DNA): TGTGCCAGCAGTAGGAGGGGGCGCGGGAACACTGAAGCTTTCTTT. The encoded protein is CASSRRGRGNTEAFF.

The CDR3 protein is CASSSIRGFNYGYTF. As DNA, the CDR3 is TGTGCCAGCAGCTCCATTAGGGGCTTTAACTATGGCTACACCTTC. The chain joins TRBV27 to TRBJ1-2, with D tentatively TRBD1 (5 bases). This CDR3 contains 15 residues. Trimming removed 6 bases at V and 1 base at J, with 15 bases between. Germline CDR1 and CDR2: MNHEY and SMNVEV (reference sequence).